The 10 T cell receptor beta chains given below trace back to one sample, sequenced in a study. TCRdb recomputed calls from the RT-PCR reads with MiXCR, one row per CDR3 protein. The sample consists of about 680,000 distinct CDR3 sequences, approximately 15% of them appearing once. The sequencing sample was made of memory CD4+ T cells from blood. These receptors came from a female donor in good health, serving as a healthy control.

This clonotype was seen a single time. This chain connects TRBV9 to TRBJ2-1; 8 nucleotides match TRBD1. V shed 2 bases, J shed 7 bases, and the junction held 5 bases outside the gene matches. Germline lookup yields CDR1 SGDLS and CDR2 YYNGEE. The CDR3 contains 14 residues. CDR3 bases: TGTGCCAGCAGCGTCGGACAGGGTAAAAATGAGCAGTTCTTC. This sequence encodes CASSVGQGKNEQFF.

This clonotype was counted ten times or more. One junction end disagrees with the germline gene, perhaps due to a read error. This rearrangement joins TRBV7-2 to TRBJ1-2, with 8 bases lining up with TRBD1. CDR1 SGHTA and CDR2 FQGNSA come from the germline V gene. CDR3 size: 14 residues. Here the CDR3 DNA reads TGCGCCAGCAGCCCAGGGACAGGAGGGTATGGCTACACCTTC. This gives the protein CASSPGTGGYGYTF. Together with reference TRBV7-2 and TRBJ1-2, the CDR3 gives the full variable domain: GAGVSQSPSNKVTEKGKDVELRCDPISGHTALYWYRQSLGQGLEFLIYFQGNSAPDKSGLPSDRFSAERTGGSVSTLTIQRTQQEDSAVYLCASSPGTGGYGYTFGSGTRLTVV.

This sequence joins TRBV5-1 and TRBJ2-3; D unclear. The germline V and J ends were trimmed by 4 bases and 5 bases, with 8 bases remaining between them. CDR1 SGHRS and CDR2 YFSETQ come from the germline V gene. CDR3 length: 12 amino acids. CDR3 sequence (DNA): TGCGCCAGCAGCATATGGCAAGATACGCAGTATTTT. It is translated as CASSIWQDTQYF.

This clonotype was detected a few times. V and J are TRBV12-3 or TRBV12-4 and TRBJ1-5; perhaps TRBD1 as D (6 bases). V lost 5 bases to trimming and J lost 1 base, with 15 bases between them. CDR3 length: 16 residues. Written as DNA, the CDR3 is TGTGCCAGCAGTCCCGGGGGCGGCGCCAGCAATCAGCCCCAGCATTTT. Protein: CASSPGGGASNQPQHF.

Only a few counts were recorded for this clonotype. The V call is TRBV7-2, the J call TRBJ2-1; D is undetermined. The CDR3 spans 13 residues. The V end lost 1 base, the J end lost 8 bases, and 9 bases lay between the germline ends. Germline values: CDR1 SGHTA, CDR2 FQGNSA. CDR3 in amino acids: CASSLDREYEQFF. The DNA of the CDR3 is TGTGCCAGCAGCTTAGATCGCGAGTATGAGCAGTTCTTC. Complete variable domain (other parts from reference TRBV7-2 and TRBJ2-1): GAGVSQSPSNKVTEKGKDVELRCDPISGHTALYWYRQSLGQGLEFLIYFQGNSAPDKSGLPSDRFSAERTGGSVSTLTIQRTQQEDSAVYLCASSLDREYEQFFGPGTRLTVL.

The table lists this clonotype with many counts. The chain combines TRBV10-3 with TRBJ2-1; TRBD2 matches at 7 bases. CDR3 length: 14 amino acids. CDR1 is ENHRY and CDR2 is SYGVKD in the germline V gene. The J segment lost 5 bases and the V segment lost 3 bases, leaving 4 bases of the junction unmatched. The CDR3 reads CAISERLADNEQFF. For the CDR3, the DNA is TGTGCCATCAGTGAACGACTAGCAGACAATGAGCAGTTCTTC.

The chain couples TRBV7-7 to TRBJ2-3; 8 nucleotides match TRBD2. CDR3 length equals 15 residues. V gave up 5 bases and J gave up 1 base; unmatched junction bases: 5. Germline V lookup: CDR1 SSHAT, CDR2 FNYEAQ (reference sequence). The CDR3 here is CASSPGGGRTDTQYF. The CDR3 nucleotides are TGTGCCAGCAGCCCCGGGGGGGGGCGCACAGATACGCAGTATTTT.

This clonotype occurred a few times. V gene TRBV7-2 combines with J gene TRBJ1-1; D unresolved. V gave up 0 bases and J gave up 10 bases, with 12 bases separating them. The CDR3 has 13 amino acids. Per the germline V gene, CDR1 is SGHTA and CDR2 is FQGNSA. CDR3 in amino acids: CASSLAHSLIAFF. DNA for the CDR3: TGTGCCAGCAGCTTAGCGCACAGTCTCATAGCTTTCTTT.

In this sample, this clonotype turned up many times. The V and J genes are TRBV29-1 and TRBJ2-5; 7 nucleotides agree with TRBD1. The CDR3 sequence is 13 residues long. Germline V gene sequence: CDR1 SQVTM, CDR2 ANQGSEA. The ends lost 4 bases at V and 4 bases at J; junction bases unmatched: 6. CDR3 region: CSVGGRGSETQYF. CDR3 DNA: TGCAGCGTTGGCGGCAGGGGGTCAGAGACCCAGTACTTC.

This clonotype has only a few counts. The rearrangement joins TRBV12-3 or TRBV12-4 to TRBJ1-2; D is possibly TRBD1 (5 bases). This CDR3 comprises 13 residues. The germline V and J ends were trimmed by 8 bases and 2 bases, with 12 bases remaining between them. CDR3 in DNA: TGTGCCAGCGGGAGCAAGGGGAACTATGGCTACACCTTC. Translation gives CASGSKGNYGYTF.